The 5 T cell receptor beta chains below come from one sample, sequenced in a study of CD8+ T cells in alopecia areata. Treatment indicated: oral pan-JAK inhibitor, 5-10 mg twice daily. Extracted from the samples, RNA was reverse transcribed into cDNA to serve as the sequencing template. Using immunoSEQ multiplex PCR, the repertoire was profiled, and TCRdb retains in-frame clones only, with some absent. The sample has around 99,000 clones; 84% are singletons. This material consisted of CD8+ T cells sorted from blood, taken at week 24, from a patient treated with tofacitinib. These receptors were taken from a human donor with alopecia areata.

The CDR3 loop reads CASSRYPAAPNEQFF. Here the CDR3 DNA reads TGTGCCAGCAGCCGTTATCCAGCAGCCCCCAATGAGCAGTTCTTC. The V gene is TRBV7-8, the J gene TRBJ2-1; no reliable D call. Germline V gives CDR1 SGHVS, CDR2 FQNEAQ. Trimming took off 5 bases at V and 6 bases at J, with 17 bases between the two ends. CDR3 length equals 15 residues.

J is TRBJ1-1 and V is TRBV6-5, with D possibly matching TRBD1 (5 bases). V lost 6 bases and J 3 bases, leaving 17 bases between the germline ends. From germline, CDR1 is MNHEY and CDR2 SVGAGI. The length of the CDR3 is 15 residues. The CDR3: CASRRQFLLDTEAFF. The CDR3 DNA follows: TGTGCCAGCAGGCGACAGTTTTTACTCGACACTGAAGCTTTCTTT.

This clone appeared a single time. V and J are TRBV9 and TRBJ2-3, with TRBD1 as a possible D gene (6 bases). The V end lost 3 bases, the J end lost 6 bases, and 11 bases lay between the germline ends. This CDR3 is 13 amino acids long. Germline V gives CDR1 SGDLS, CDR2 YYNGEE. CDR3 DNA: TGTGCCAGCAGCGGGGACAAACCCGATACGCAGTATTTT. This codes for CASSGDKPDTQYF.

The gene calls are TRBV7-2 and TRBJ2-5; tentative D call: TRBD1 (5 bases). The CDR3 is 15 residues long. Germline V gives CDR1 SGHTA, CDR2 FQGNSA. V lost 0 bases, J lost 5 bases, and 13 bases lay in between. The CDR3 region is CASSLAGVVGETQYF. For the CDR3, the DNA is TGTGCCAGCAGCTTAGCAGGGGTAGTCGGGGAGACCCAGTACTTC.

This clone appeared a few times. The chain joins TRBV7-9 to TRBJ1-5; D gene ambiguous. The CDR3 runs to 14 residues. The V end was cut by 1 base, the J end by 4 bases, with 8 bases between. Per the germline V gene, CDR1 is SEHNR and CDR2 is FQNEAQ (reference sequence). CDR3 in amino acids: CASSLGPSNQPQHF. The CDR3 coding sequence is TGTGCCAGCAGCTTAGGACCCTCGAATCAGCCCCAGCATTTT.